The source of this T cell receptor (beta chain) is a study of blood T cell repertoires in COVID-19 (dated by TCRdb to the early 2020s). For context, the study as a whole: Samples covering the acute and convalescent phases of COVID-19 were provided by collaborators in the United States, Italy and Spain. The prospective study material was composed of cDNA or gDNA derived from T cells, B-cell-depleted T cells, or PBMCs. Subjects who had been exposed to COVID-19, were actively infected with it, or had recovered from it provided the deeply sampled blood TCRbeta repertoires that made up the dataset. The repertoires were released in a freely available public database meant as a resource for research on the immune response to SARS-CoV-2. Samples were obtained from the ongoing ImmuneRACE study (first 160 participants) and from about 1,300 subjects provided by 6 global collaborators. Nearly every sample came with metadata listing a de-identified subject ID, COVID-19 status, age in years and sex. Where available, HLA class I and class II types were taken from metadata supplied by the sample provider and were not determined by assay-based typing. Study-level results and caveats: Clinical and demographic metadata were provided uncurated, with the amount varying by source and participant.

TCRbeta CDR3 regions were amplified from genomic DNA using the immunoSEQ Assay, a bias-controlled multiplex PCR. In the source study's methods: The number of nucleated cells in each sample was estimated by amplification of reference gene primers within the assay. To quantify the absolute abundance of each unique TCRbeta CDR3 rearrangement, sequence reads were collapsed and filtered. For each sample, productive Simpson clonality was calculated by taking the square root of Simpson's diversity index across productive rearrangements. Imported from immuneACCESS, the table was reduced by TCRdb to in-frame sequences with V and J called. These copies leave out some clones; in studies compared against another copy, an unresolved V gene accounts for under half, and the cause of the remainder is not known. That table is the source of V, J and clone size, and D and trimming were worked out from the DNA. A total of some 96,000 clones appear in this sample, about 85% of them only once. The ten largest clones add up to roughly 12% of the sample.

Spanning cysteine to phenylalanine, the CDR3 consists of 13 amino acids. This entry keeps only the CDR3 DNA: 39 bases, framed from base 1. From the germline V gene, CDR1 is MNHEY and CDR2 is SVGAGI. V is pruned by 7 bases and J by 8 bases, leaving 8 bases of the junction without a gene match. As for this clone: Its antigen specificity is not known. It has no much larger one-base neighbor in the sample; base qualities were not kept.

Each collaborating institution followed its own protocols to collect whole blood in K2EDTA tubes. For TCRbeta analysis, collaborators shipped samples in one of three forms: frozen whole blood, isolated PBMCs, or DNA extracted from either of those sample types. The receptor was derived from a man aged 45-65 years with active or convalescent COVID-19. Rearrangement joined TRBV6-5 to TRBJ2-1; 7 bases in between match TRBD2. The material sequenced was peripheral blood. Here is the DNA: TGTGCCAGCACCCCCCGCGGGAGCCATGAGCAGTTCTTC. This encodes CASTPRGSHEQFF.